The 15 T cell receptor beta chains given below trace back to one sample, sequenced in a study of early T cells in non-severe SARS-CoV-2 infection. TCRdb ran MiXCR on the 5' RACE reads and lists one entry per CDR3 protein. The sample yields about 48,000 distinct CDR3 sequences, 4.5% to 7% seen once. Material: whole blood. The receptors were sampled from an adult who was a healthcare worker with PCR-confirmed SARS-CoV-2 infection or an uninfected control (not recorded which).

This clonotype was seen a few times. The genes are TRBV5-1 and TRBJ2-5; D not resolved. The CDR3 consists of 15 residues. CDR1 is SGHRS, CDR2 YFSETQ, per germline. Trimming took 0 bases from V and 4 from J, leaving 13 bases between them. The CDR3 nucleotides read TGCGCCAGCAGCTTGGTAGGCAGTCTCTTAGAGACCCAGTACTTC. Translation gives CASSLVGSLLETQYF.

Ten or more counts support this clonotype. V gene TRBV7-9 combines with J gene TRBJ1-4, with TRBD1 as a possible D gene (5 bases). Germline loops: CDR1 SEHNR, CDR2 FQNEAQ (reference sequence). The V end was cut by 5 bases, the J end by 8 bases, with 9 bases between. This CDR3 has 12 residues. As DNA, the CDR3 is TGTGCCAGCAGCCCCCGGGACGAAAAACTGTTTTTT. As protein: CASSPRDEKLFF.

The genes are TRBV10-2 and TRBJ2-2; TRBD2 agrees at 9 bases. CDR1 is WSHSY, CDR2 SAAADI, per germline. Germline trimming cut 5 bases from V and 4 bases from J; bases unmatched to any gene: 8. This CDR3 is built from 16 residues. CDR3 region: CASSFGGRAGTGELFF. For the CDR3, the DNA is TGCGCCAGCAGTTTTGGCGGGAGGGCGGGCACCGGGGAGCTGTTTTTT.

The V gene is TRBV5-1, the J gene TRBJ1-1; maybe TRBD1 (6 bases). The germline gives CDR1 SGHRS, CDR2 YFSETQ. Deletions cut 3 bases from V and 7 bases from J, with 13 bases between. The CDR3 has 13 residues. The CDR3 DNA follows: TGCGCCAGCAGCTCCTTAACAGGGCTTGAAGCTTTCTTT. The encoded protein is CASSSLTGLEAFF.

This clonotype was counted only a few times. The chain employs TRBV5-6 and TRBJ1-1; 7 bases match TRBD1. This CDR3 has 16 amino acids. CDR1 is SGHDT, CDR2 YYEEEE, per germline. The junction had 19 bases not matched to a gene; V was cut back by 4 bases and J by 10 bases. In DNA form, the CDR3 reads TGTGCCAGCAGCCCCGGGCTTCGGGACAGCATGACCCCAGCTTTCTTT. Protein sequence: CASSPGLRDSMTPAFF. The whole variable domain, filled in from reference TRBV5-6 and TRBJ1-1, reads DAGVTQSPTHLIKTRGQQVTLRCSPKSGHDTVSWYQQALGQGPQFIFQYYEEEERQRGNFPDRFSGHQFPNYSSELNVNALLLGDSALYLCASSPGLRDSMTPAFFGQGTRLTVV.

As concerns this clonotype: It may be a read error: a sequence one base away is much more abundant. The chain uses TRBV7-9 and TRBJ2-7, with D perhaps TRBD1 (5 bases). The CDR3 has 12 residues. Germline V gene sequence: CDR1 SEHNR, CDR2 FQNEAQ (reference sequence). The CDR3 region is CACSLTRDEQYF. The CDR3 DNA reads TGTGCCTGCAGCTTAACCAGGGACGAGCAGTACTTC.

In this sample, this clonotype turned up many times. The rearrangement links TRBV29-1 to TRBJ2-5, with unresolved D. The germline gives CDR1 SQVTM, CDR2 ANQGSEA. This CDR3 region has 13 residues. Trimming shortened V by 3 bases and J by 1 base, and 9 bases separated the two germline ends. The CDR3 loop is CSVDNGFQETQYF. The CDR3 DNA is TGCAGCGTTGATAACGGATTCCAAGAGACCCAGTACTTC.

This clonotype was found many times. V gene TRBV4-1 combines with J gene TRBJ1-4, with unresolved D. CDR1 is MGHRA, CDR2 YSYEKL, per germline. The V and J ends lost 1 base and 14 bases respectively, with 14 bases between them. CDR3 length: 13 amino acids. The CDR3: CASSQATQLSLFF. Here the CDR3 DNA reads TGCGCCAGCAGCCAAGCTACACAGTTATCCCTGTTTTTT.

This clonotype has at least ten counts. The V and J genes are TRBV6-2 or TRBV6-3 and TRBJ2-6; 7 bases agree with TRBD1. V lost 2 bases and J lost 3; bases outside the gene matches: 1. The V gene's germline CDR1 is MNHEY and CDR2 SVGEGT. The CDR3 runs to 15 residues. Written as DNA, the CDR3 is TGTGCCAGCAGTTACCGGGACAGTGGGGCCAACGTCCTGACTTTC. Translated: CASSYRDSGANVLTF.

This clonotype was recorded many times. CDR3 sequence (DNA): TGTGCCAGCAGCGTAGGTCCGGAAAACTATGGCTACACCTTC. It yields the protein CASSVGPENYGYTF. J is TRBJ1-2 and V is TRBV9; D remains ambiguous. Trimming stripped 0 bases from V and 2 bases from J, with 8 bases between. The CDR3 has 14 residues. The germline V gene has CDR1 SGDLS and CDR2 YYNGEE.

This clonotype has a count of ten or more. The rearrangement joins TRBV12-3 or TRBV12-4 to TRBJ2-2; 10 bases line up with TRBD2. Trimming took 1 base from V and 7 from J; bases not matched to a gene: 9. The CDR3 covers 17 residues. This CDR3 reads CASSLGLAGEFVGELFF. The CDR3 coding sequence is TGTGCCAGCAGTTTAGGGCTAGCGGGAGAGTTTGTCGGGGAGCTGTTTTTT.

This clonotype has at least ten counts. The chain employs TRBV7-9 and TRBJ1-2; the D gene is possibly TRBD1 (5 bases). CDR1 and CDR2 (germline): SEHNR, FQNEAQ (reference sequence). CDR3 size: 16 residues. The V end was cut by 4 bases, the J end by 4 bases, with 19 bases between. CDR3 bases: TGTGCCAGCAGCTCACGGAGTTCAGGGTTCTCCTATGGCTACACCTTC. It encodes CASSSRSSGFSYGYTF.

At least ten counts were recorded for this clonotype. The J gene is TRBJ1-1, the V gene TRBV28; tentatively, D is TRBD1 (5 bases). This CDR3 is 14 amino acids long. Trimming cost V 0 bases and J 5 bases, with 10 bases left between them. Germline CDR1 is MDHEN and CDR2 is SYDVKM. The DNA of the CDR3 is TGTGCCAGCAGTTTATGGGGGAAGGGGACTGAAGCTTTCTTT. It encodes CASSLWGKGTEAFF.

The table lists this clonotype with many counts. The V call is TRBV27, the J call TRBJ1-4, with D possibly TRBD1 on 5 matching bases. Germline-derived CDR1 and CDR2 are MNHEY and SMNVEV (reference sequence). The V gene lost 6 bases and the J gene lost 8 bases, with 10 bases spanning the gap. The length of the CDR3 is 12 residues. The CDR3: CASRRGQEKLFF. For the CDR3, the DNA is TGTGCCAGCAGACGCGGACAAGAAAAACTGTTTTTT.

This clonotype was found a few times. The genes are TRBV6-2 or TRBV6-3 and TRBJ2-1, with D tentatively TRBD2 (6 bases). The CDR3 totals 14 residues. V lost 9 bases to trimming and J lost 9 bases, with 21 bases between them. Germline CDR1 is MNHEY and CDR2 is SVGEGT. CDR3 protein: CASNLPGEDVEQFF. The CDR3 DNA sequence: TGTGCCAGTAACTTACCGGGAGAGGACGTTGAGCAGTTCTTC.